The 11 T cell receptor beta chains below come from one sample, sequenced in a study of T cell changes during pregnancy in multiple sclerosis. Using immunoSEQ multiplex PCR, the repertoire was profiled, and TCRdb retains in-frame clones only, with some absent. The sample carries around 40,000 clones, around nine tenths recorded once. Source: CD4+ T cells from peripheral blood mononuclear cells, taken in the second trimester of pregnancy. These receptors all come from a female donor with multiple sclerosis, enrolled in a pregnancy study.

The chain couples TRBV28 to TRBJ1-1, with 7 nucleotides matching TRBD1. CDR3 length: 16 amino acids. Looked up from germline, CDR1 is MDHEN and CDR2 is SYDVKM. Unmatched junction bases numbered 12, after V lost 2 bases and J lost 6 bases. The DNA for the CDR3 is TGTGCCAGCAGTTTAAGCCAATACAGGGGCTTAGCTGAAGCTTTCTTT. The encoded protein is CASSLSQYRGLAEAFF.

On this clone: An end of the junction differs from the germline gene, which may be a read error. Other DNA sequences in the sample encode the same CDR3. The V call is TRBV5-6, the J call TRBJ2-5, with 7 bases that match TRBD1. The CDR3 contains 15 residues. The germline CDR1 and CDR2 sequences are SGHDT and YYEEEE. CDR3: CASSLDRGYQETQYF. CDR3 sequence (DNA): TGTGCCAGCAGCTTGGACAGGGGTTACCAGGAGACCCAGTACTTC.

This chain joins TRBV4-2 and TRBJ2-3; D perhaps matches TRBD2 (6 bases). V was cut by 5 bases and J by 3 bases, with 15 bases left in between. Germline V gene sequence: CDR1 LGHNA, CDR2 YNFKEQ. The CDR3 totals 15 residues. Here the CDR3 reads CASSETSPSTDTQYF. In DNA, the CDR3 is TGTGCCAGCAGCGAGACTAGTCCCTCTACAGATACGCAGTATTTT.

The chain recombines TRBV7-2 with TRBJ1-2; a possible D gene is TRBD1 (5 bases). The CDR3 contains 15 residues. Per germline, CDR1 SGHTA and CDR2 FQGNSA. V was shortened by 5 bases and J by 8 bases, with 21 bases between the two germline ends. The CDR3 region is CASSLGFVRVAGYTF. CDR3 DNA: TGTGCCAGCAGCCTTGGGTTTGTCAGGGTGGCCGGCTACACCTTC.

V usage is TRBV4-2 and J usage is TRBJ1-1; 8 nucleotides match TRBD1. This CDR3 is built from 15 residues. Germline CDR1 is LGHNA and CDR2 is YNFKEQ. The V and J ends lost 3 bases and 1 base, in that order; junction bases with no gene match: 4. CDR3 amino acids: CASSQAGTGNTEAFF. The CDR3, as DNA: TGTGCCAGCAGCCAGGCCGGGACAGGGAACACTGAAGCTTTCTTT.

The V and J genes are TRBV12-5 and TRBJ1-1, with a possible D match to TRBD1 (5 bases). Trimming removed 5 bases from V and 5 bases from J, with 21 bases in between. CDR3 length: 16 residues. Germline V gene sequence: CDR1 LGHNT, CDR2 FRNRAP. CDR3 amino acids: CASGLDIWGVGTEAFF. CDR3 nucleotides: TGTGCTAGTGGTCTCGATATTTGGGGGGTTGGGACTGAAGCTTTCTTT.

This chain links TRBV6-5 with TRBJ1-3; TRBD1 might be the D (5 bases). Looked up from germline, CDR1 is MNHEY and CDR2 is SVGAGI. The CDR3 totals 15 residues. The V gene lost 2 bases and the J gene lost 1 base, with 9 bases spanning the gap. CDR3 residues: CASSYRAGSGNTIYF. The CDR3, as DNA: TGTGCCAGCAGTTACAGGGCAGGGTCTGGAAACACCATATATTTT.

CDR3: CASSPGQGYGYTF. The CDR3 coding sequence is TGTGCCAGCAGCCCGGGACAGGGCTATGGCTACACCTTC. The V gene is TRBV5-6, the J gene TRBJ1-2; 9 nucleotides align to TRBD1. The ends lost 4 bases at V and 4 bases at J; junction bases unmatched: 2. Germline-derived CDR1 and CDR2 are SGHDT and YYEEEE. This CDR3 contains 13 residues.

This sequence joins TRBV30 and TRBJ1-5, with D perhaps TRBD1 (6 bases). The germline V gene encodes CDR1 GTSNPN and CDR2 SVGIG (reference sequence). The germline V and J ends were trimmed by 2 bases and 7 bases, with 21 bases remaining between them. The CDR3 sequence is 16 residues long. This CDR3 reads CAWSSQQGGNWQPQHF. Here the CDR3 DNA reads TGTGCCTGGAGTTCCCAACAGGGAGGGAATTGGCAGCCCCAGCATTTT.

CDR3 nucleotides: TGTGCCAGCAGTCCACAGTATAATCAGCCCCAGCATTTT. Protein product: CASSPQYNQPQHF. The J gene is TRBJ1-5, the V gene TRBV2; D not certain. CDR3 length: 13 residues. The germline V gene has CDR1 SNHLY and CDR2 FYNNEI. V lost 5 bases and J 4 bases, leaving 9 bases between the germline ends.

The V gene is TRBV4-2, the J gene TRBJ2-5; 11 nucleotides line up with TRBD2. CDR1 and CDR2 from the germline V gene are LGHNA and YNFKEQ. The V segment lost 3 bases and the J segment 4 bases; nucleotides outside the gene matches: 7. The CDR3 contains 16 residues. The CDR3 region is CASSHSGRGAAETQYF. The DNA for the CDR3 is TGTGCCAGCAGCCATAGCGGGAGGGGGGCGGCAGAGACCCAGTACTTC.